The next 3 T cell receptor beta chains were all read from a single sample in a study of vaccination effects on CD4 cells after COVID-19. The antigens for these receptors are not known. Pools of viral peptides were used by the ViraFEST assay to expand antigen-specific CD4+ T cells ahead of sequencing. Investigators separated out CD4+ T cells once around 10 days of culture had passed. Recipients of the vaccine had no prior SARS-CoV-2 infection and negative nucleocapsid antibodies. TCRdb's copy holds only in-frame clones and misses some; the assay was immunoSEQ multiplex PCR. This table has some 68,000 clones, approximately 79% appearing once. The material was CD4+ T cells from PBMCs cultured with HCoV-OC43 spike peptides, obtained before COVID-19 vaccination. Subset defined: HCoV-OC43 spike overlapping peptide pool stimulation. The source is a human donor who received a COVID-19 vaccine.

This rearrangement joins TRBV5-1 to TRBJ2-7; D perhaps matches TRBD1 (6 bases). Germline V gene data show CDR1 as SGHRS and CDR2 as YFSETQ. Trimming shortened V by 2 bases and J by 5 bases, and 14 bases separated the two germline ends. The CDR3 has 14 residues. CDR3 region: CASSFTGQRDEQYV. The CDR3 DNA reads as TGCGCCAGCAGCTTCACAGGGCAACGGGACGAGCAGTACGTC.

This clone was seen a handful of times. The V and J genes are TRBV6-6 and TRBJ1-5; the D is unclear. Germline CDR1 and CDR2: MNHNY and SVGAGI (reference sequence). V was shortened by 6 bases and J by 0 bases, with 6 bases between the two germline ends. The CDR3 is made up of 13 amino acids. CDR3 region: CASRGNSNQPQHF. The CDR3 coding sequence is TGTGCCAGCAGGGGGAATAGCAATCAGCCCCAGCATTTT.

CDR3 protein: CASSQHISRQGTSNQPQHF. In DNA, the CDR3 is TGCGCCAGCAGCCAACATATCTCCCGACAGGGAACTAGCAATCAGCCCCAGCATTTT. The chain has TRBV4-1 and TRBJ1-5; 7 nucleotides line up with TRBD1. The CDR3 sequence is 19 residues long. The germline V gene encodes CDR1 MGHRA and CDR2 YSYEKL. V shed 2 bases, J shed 0 bases, and the junction held 13 bases outside the gene matches.